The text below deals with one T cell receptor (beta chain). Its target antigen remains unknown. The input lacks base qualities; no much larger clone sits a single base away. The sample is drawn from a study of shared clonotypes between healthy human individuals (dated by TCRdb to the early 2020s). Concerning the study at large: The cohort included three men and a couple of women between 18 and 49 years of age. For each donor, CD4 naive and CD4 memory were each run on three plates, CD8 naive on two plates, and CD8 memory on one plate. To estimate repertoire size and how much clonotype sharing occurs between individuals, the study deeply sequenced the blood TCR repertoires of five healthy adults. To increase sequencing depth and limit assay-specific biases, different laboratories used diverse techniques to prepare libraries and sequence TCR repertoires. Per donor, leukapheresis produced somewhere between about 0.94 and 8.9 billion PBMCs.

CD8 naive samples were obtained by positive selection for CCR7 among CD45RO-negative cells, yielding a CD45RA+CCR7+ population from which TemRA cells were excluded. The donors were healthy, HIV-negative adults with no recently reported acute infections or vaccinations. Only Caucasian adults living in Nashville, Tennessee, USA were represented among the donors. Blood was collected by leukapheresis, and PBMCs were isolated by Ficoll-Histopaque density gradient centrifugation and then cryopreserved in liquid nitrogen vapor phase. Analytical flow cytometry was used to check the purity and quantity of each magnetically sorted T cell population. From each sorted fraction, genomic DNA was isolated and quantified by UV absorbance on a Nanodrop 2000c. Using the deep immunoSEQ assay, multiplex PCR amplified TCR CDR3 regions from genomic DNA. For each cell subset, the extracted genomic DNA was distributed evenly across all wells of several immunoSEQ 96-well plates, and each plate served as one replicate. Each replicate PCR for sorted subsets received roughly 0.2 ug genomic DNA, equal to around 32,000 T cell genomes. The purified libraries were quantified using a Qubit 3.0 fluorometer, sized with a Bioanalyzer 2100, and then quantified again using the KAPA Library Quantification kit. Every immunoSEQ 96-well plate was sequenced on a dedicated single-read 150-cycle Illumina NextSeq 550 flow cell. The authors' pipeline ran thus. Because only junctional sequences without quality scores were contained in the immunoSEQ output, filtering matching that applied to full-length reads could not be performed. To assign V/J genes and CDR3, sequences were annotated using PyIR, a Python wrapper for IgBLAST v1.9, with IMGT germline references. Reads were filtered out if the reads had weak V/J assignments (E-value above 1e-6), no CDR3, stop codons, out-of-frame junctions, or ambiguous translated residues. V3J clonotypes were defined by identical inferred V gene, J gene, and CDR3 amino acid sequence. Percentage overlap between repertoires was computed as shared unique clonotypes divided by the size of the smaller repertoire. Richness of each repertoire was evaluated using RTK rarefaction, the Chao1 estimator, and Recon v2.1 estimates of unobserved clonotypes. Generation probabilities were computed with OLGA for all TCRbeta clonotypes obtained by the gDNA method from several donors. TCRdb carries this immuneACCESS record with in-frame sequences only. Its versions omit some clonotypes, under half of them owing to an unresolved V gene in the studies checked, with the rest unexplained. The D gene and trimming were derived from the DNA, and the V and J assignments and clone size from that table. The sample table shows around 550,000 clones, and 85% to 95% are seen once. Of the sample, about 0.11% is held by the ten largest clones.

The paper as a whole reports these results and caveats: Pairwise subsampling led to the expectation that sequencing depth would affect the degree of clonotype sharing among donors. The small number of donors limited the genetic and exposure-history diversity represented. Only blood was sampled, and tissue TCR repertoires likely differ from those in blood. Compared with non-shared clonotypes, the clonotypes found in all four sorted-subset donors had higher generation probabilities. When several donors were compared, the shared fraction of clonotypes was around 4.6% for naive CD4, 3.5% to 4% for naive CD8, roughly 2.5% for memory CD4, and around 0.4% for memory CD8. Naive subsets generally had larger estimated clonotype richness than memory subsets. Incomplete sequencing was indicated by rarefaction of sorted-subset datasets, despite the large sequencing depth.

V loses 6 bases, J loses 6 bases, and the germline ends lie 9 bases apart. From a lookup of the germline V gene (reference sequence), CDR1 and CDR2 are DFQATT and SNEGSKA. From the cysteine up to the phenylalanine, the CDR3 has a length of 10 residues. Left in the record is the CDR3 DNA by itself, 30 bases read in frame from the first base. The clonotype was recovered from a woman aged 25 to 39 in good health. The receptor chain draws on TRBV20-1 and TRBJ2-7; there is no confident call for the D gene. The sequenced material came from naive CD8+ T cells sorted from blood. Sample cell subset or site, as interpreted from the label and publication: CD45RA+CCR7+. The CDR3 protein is CSAGDFEQYF. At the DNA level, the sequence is TGCAGTGCCGGTGACTTCGAGCAGTACTTC.